These 17 T cell receptor beta chains were all obtained from the same sample, sequenced in a study of cytomegalovirus exposure and HLA in healthy donors. Researchers ran the PCR with 60 Vbeta and 13 Jbeta primers. Clones were sequenced by immunoSEQ multiplex PCR, and TCRdb holds only the in-frame ones, with some missing. This table has roughly 100,000 clones, roughly two thirds appearing once. The sequenced material came from PBMCs. Receptor source: a woman aged 45 to 65 in good health and CMV-seropositive.

This clone was detected only once. V and J are TRBV6-1 and TRBJ2-1, with 7 nucleotides matching TRBD2. Germline V gives CDR1 MNHNS, CDR2 SASEGT. The CDR3 has 15 amino acids. With 5 bases clipped from V and 0 bases from J, the junction kept 4 bases outside the gene matches. The CDR3 region has the DNA TGTGCCAGCAGTAGGCGGGAGAGCTCCTACAATGAGCAGTTCTTC. The encoded protein is CASSRRESSYNEQFF.

The chain has TRBV18 and TRBJ1-2; 10 bases fit TRBD1. Unmatched junction bases numbered 10, after V lost 4 bases and J lost 8 bases. The CDR3 runs to 15 residues. Germline assignment: CDR1 KGHSH and CDR2 LQKENI. CDR3 bases: TGTGCCAGCTCACTGGGTACCGGGACAGGGGAAGGCTACACCTTC. Translation: CASSLGTGTGEGYTF.

The genes are TRBV7-9 and TRBJ1-5; D might be TRBD1 (6 bases). The CDR3 is made up of 14 amino acids. Germline CDR1 reads SEHNR; CDR2 reads FQNEAQ (reference sequence). V gave up 4 bases and J gave up 5 bases, with 12 bases separating them. The chain's CDR3 is CASSYGRGHQPQHF. Here the CDR3 DNA reads TGTGCCAGCAGCTACGGCAGGGGACATCAGCCCCAGCATTTT.

The gene calls are TRBV10-3 and TRBJ2-7; the D gene is possibly TRBD1 (6 bases). Germline assignment: CDR1 ENHRY and CDR2 SYGVKD. Trimming left V 4 bases short and J 5 bases short, with 33 bases between. The CDR3 loop spans 20 amino acids. CDR3 sequence: CAISAPELGGAWAAKHEQYF. In DNA, the CDR3 is TGTGCCATCAGTGCCCCAGAACTAGGGGGTGCGTGGGCCGCAAAACACGAGCAGTACTTC.

The chain uses TRBV28 and TRBJ1-4; the D is unclear. Germline V gives CDR1 MDHEN, CDR2 SYDVKM. CDR3 length equals 14 residues. The V gene lost 7 bases and the J gene lost 3 bases, with 12 bases spanning the gap. Here the CDR3 DNA reads TGTGCCAGCACCGAGACAATTGCTAATGAAAAACTGTTTTTT. Amino acids: CASTETIANEKLFF. The full variable domain, its missing parts supplied by reference TRBV28 and TRBJ1-4, is DVKVTQSSRYLVKRTGEKVFLECVQDMDHENMFWYRQDPGLGLRLIYFSYDVKMKEKGDIPEGYSVSREKKERFSLILESASTNQTSMYLCASTETIANEKLFFGSGTQLSVL.

This clone was recorded a few times. The chain is built from TRBV30 and TRBJ1-5; D is unclear. Germline V gives CDR1 GTSNPN, CDR2 SVGIG (reference sequence). This CDR3 region has 14 residues. Deletions cut 0 bases from V and 4 bases from J, with 10 bases between. The CDR3 protein is CAWSVLAKNQPQHF. For the CDR3, the DNA is TGTGCCTGGAGTGTGTTAGCCAAGAATCAGCCCCAGCATTTT.

This clone was detected a few times. The junction departs from the called germline gene at one end, perhaps through a read error. V is TRBV7-9 and J is TRBJ1-1; 7 bases align to TRBD1. The CDR3 has 17 residues. In germline, CDR1 is SEHNR, CDR2 FQNEAQ (reference sequence). CDR3 DNA: TGTTCCAGCAGCTCCTCAATCCCAAAACAGGGGAGGACTGAAGCTTTCTTT. Protein sequence: CSSSSSIPKQGRTEAFF.

This clone was detected a few times. V gene TRBV6-1 combines with J gene TRBJ1-5; D perhaps matches TRBD1 (5 bases). This CDR3 is 14 amino acids long. Per germline, CDR1 MNHNS and CDR2 SASEGT. The V gene lost 3 bases and the J gene lost 7 bases, with 13 bases spanning the gap. For the CDR3, the DNA is TGTGCCAGCAGTGACGCCCAGGCAGGGCAGCCCCAGCATTTT. The encoded protein is CASSDAQAGQPQHF.

The sample holds a few counts of this clone. The chain combines TRBV28 with TRBJ1-5, with TRBD1 matching over 10 bases. The CDR3 spans 16 residues. V dropped 6 bases and J dropped 2; count of bases not matched to a gene: 7. Per the germline V gene, CDR1 is MDHEN and CDR2 is SYDVKM. This CDR3 reads CASRSHGTGGNQPQHF. As DNA, the CDR3 is TGTGCCAGCAGGTCCCACGGGACAGGGGGCAATCAGCCCCAGCATTTT.

This clone was seen only a few times. CDR3 residues: CASPTAGGTKDIQYF. The CDR3 bases are TGTGCCAGCCCCACCGCCGGGGGGACAAAAGACATTCAGTACTTC. The rearrangement joins TRBV21-1 to TRBJ2-4; TRBD2 is taken as the D call from the table, unchecked against the DNA. TRBV21-1 has pseudogene status. The CDR3 spans 15 residues.

V gene TRBV14 combines with J gene TRBJ2-7; TRBD1 agrees at 8 bases. The CDR3 is 15 residues long. In germline, CDR1 is SGHDN, CDR2 FVKESK. J gave up 3 bases and V 5 bases, and 9 bases lay outside the gene matches. The CDR3 bases are TGTGCCAGCAGCGTCTTAAGGGACAGGCGCTACGAGCAGTACTTC. Translating gives CASSVLRDRRYEQYF. The variable domain in full, with the rest retrieved from reference TRBV14 and TRBJ2-7, is EAGVTQFPSHSVIEKGQTVTLRCDPISGHDNLYWYRRVMGKEIKFLLHFVKESKQDESGMPNNRFLAERTGGTYSTLKVQPAELEDSGVYFCASSVLRDRRYEQYFGPGTRLTVT.

The rearrangement joins TRBV5-1 to TRBJ2-1; D remains ambiguous. Germline V CDR1 and CDR2: SGHRS, YFSETQ. The CDR3 is 11 residues long. V was shortened by 1 base and J by 8 bases, with 4 bases between the two germline ends. CDR3 protein: CASSLYDEQFF. Here the CDR3 DNA reads TGCGCCAGCAGCTTGTATGATGAGCAGTTCTTC.

The chain has TRBV5-1 and TRBJ1-6; 7 positions agree with TRBD1. The V gene end was trimmed by 0 bases and the J gene end by 11 bases; junction bases not matched to a gene: 5. The V gene's germline CDR1 is SGHRS and CDR2 YFSETQ. CDR3 length equals 14 residues. CDR3 region: CASSLGTGATPLHF. CDR3 DNA sequence: TGCGCCAGCAGCTTGGGTACAGGGGCCACACCCCTCCACTTT.

This chain connects TRBV11-2 to TRBJ2-1; 8 bases line up with TRBD2. This CDR3 is 16 amino acids long. Trimming at V came to 6 bases and at J to 3 bases, leaving 10 bases not matched to a gene. The germline V gene has CDR1 SGHAT and CDR2 FQNNGV. The CDR3 spells CASRYEAGAHYNEQFF. CDR3 nucleotide sequence: TGTGCCAGCAGATACGAAGCGGGAGCCCACTACAATGAGCAGTTCTTC.

This clone appeared once. This sequence joins TRBV19 and TRBJ1-1; D is undetermined. CDR3 size: 12 residues. V was pared by 3 bases and J by 6 bases, with 8 bases between. Germline assignment: CDR1 LNHDA and CDR2 SQIVND (reference sequence). In DNA, the CDR3 is TGTGCCAGTAGTATCGGTAGAGCTGAAGCTTTCTTT. This translates into CASSIGRAEAFF.

The chain couples TRBV9 to TRBJ2-1; 10 nucleotides line up with TRBD2. The CDR3 is 16 residues long. Losses at the gene ends were 0 bases for V and 4 bases for J; bases not matched to a gene: 4. CDR1 is SGDLS and CDR2 is YYNGEE in the germline V gene. CDR3 sequence (DNA): TGTGCCAGCAGCGTAGGGCCAGCGGGAGGGTACAATGAGCAGTTCTTC. It encodes CASSVGPAGGYNEQFF.

This clone was detected only once. The chain is built from TRBV10-3 and TRBJ2-1; D is unclear. V was cut by 6 bases and J by 9 bases, with 12 bases left in between. CDR1 and CDR2 from the germline V gene are ENHRY and SYGVKD. CDR3 length: 12 residues. The CDR3 is CAISPSEGEQFF. For the CDR3, the DNA is TGTGCCATCAGCCCTAGTGAAGGTGAGCAGTTCTTC.